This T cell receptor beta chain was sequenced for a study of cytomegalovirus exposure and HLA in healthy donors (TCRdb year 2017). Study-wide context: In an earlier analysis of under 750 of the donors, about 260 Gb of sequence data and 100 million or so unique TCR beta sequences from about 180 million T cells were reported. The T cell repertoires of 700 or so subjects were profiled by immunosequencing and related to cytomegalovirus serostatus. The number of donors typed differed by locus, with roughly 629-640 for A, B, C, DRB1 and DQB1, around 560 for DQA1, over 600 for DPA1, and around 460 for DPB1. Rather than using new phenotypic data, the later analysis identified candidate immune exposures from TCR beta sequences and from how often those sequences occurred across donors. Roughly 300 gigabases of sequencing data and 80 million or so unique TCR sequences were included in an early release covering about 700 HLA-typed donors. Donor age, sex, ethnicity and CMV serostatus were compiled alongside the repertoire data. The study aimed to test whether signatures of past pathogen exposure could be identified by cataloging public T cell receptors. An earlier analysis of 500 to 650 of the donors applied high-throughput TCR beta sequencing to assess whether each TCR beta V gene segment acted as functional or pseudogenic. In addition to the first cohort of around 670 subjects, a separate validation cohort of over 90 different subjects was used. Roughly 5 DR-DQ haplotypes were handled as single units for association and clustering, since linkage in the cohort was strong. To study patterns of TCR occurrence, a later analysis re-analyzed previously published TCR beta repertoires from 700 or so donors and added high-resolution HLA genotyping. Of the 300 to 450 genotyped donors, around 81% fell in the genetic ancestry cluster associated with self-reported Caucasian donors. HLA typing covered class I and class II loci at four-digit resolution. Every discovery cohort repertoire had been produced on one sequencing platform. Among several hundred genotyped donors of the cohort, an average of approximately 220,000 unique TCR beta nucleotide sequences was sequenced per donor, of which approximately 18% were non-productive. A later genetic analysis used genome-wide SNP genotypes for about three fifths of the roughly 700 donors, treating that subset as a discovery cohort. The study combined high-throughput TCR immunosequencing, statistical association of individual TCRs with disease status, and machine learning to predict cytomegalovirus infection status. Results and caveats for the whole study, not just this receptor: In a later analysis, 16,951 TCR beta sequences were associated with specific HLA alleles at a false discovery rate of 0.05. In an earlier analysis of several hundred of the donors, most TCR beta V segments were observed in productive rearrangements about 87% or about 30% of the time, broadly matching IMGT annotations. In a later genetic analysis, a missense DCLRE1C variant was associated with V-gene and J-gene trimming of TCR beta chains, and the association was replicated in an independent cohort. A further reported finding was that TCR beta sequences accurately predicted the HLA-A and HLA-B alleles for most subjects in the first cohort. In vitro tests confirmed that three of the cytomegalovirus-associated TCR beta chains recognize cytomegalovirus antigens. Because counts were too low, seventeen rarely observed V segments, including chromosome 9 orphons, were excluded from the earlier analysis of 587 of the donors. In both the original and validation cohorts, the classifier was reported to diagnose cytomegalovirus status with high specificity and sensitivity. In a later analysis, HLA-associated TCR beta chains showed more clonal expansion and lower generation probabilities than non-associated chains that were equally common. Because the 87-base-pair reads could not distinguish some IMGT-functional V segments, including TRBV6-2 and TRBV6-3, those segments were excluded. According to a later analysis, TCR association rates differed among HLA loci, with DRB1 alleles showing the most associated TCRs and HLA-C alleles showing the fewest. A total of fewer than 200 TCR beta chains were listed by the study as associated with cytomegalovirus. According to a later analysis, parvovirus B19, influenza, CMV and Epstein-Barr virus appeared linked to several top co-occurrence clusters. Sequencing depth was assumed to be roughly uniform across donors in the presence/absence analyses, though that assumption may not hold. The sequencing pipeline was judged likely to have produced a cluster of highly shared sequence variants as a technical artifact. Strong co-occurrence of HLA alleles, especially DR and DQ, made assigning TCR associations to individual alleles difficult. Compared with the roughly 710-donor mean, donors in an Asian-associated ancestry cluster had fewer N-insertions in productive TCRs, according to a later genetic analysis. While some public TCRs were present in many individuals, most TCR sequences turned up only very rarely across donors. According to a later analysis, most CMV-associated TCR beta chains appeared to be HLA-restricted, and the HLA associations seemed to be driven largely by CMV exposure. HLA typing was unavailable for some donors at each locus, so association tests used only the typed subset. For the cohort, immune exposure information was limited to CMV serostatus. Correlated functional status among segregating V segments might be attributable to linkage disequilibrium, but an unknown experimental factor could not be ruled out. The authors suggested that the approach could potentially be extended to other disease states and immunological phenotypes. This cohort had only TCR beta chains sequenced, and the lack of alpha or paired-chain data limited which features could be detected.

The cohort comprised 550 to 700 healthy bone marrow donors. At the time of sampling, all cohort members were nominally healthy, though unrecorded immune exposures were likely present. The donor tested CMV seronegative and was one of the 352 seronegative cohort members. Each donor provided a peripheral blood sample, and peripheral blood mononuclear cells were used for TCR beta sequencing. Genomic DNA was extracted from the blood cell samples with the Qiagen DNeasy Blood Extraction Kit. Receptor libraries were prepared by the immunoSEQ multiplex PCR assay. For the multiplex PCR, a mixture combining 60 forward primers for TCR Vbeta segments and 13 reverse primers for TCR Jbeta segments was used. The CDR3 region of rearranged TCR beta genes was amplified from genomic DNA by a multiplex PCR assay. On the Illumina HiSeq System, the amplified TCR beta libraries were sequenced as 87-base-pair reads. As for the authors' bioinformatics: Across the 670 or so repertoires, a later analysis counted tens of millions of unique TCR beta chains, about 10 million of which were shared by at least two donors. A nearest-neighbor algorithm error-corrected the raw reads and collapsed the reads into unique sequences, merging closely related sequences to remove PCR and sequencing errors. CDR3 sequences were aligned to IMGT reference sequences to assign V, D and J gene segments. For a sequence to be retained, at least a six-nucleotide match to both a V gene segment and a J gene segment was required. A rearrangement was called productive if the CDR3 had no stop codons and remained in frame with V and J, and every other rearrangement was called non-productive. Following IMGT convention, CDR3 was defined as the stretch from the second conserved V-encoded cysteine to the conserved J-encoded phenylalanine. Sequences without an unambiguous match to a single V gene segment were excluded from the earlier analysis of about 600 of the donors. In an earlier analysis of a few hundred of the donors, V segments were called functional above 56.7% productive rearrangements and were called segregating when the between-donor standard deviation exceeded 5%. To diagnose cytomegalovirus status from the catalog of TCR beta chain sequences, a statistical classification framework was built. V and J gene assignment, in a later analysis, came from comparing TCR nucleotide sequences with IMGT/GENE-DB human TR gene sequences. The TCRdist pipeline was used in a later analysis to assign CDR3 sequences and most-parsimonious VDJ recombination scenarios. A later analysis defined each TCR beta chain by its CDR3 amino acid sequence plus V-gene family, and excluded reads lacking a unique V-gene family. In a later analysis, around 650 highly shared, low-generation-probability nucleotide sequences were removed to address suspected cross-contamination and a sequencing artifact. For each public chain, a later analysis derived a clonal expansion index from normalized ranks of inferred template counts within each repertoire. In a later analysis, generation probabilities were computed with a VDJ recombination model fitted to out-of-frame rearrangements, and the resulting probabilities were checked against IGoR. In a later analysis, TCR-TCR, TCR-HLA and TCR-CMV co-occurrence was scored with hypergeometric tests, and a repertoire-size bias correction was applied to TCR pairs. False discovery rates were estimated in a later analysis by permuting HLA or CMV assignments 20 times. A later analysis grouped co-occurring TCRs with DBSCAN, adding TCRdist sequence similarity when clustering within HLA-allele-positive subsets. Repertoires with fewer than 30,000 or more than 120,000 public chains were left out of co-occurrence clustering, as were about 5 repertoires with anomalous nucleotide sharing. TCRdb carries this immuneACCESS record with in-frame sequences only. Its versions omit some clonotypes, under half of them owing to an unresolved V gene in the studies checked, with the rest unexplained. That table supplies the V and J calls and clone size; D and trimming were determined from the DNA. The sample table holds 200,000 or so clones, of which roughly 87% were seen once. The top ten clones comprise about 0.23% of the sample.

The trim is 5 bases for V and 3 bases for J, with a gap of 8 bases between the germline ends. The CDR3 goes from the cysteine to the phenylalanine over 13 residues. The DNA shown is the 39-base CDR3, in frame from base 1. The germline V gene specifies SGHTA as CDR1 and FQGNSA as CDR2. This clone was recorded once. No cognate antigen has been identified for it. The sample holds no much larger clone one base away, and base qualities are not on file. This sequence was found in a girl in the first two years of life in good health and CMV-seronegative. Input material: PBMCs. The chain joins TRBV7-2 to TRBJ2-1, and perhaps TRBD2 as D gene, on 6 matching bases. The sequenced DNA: TGTGCCAGCAGCCGGGACTTCTACAATGAGCAGTTCTTC. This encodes CASSRDFYNEQFF.